This TCR beta chain stems from a study of shared clonotypes between healthy human individuals. Study summary: A few men and a couple of women, aged 18 to 49, were donors.

Points from the study as a whole: Shared across several donors were roughly 4.8% of the naive CD4 clonotypes.

CD45RO-negative CD8 cells positively selected for CCR7 made up the naive population, which excluded terminally differentiated effector memory CD45RA+ cells. The authors split each subset's genomic DNA evenly across several immunoSEQ plates. The protocol was immunoSEQ multiplex PCR, while the TCRdb copy is restricted to in-frame clones and leaves out a portion. The data contain 500,000 to 700,000 clones, roughly 95% of them singletons. Concerning this clone: Its matching antigen is unknown.

The TCR comes from a woman in her thirties in good health. The sequenced sample was naive CD8+ T cells sorted from blood.

The DNA for the CDR3 is TGCGCCAGCATGGGAACCGGAAACACCATATATTTT. Translation: CASMGTGNTIYF. The gene calls are TRBV5-1 and TRBJ1-3; no firm D call. The CDR3 has 12 amino acids. The germline CDR1 and CDR2 sequences are SGHRS and YFSETQ. Trimming cost V 6 bases and J 4 bases, with 8 bases left between them.